What follows describes a single T cell receptor (beta chain). The antigen is undetermined. The data derive from a study of shared clonotypes between healthy human individuals. Deletions cut 4 bases from V and 4 bases from J, with 15 bases between. The germline gives CDR1 SGHRS, CDR2 YFSETQ. The CDR3 runs to 15 residues. General study findings and limits: Despite large depth, sorted-subset datasets appeared incompletely sequenced. With a handful of donors compared, 5% to 5.5% of naive CD4 clonotypes were shared. The small donor group covered limited genetic and exposure diversity.

Genomic DNA belonging to each subset was distributed in equal measure over several immunoSEQ plates. Sequencing used immunoSEQ multiplex PCR; TCRdb keeps in-frame clones, though not all of them. The sample carries millions of clones, around 90% recorded once. The material sequenced was naive CD4+ T cells sorted from blood. Subset of the sample: CD45RA+ positively selected. The V and J genes are TRBV5-1 and TRBJ2-1, with TRBD2 as a possible D gene (6 bases). The TCR sequence derives from a man between 18 and 29 years old in good health. DNA of the CDR3: TGCGCCAGCAGCCGCAGCAGCGGGTCTTACAATGAGCAGTTCTTC. Amino acids: CASSRSSGSYNEQFF. Using reference TRBV5-1 and TRBJ2-1 for the parts outside the CDR3, the full variable domain is KAGVTQTPRYLIKTRGQQVTLSCSPISGHRSVSWYQQTPGQGLQFLFEYFSETQRNKGNFPGRFSGRQFSNSRSEMNVSTLELGDSALYLCASSRSSGSYNEQFFGPGTRLTVL.